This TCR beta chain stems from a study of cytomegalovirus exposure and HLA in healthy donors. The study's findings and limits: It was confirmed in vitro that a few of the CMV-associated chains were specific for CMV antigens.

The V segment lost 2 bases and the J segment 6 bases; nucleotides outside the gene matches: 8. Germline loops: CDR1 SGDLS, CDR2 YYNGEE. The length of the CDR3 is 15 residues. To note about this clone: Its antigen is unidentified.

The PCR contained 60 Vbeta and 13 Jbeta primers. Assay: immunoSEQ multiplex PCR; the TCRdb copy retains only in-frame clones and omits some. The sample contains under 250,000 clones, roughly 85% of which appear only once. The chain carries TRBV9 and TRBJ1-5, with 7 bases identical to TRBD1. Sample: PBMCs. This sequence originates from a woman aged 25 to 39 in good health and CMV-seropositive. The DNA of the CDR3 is TGTGCCAGCAGCGTCTCAGGGGGGAGTAGTCAGCCCCAGCATTTT. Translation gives CASSVSGGSSQPQHF.